This T cell receptor (beta chain) was identified in a study of T cells expressing NK-cell markers. Background on the study: Sequenced donors, eight in total, included seven who were HCMV-seropositive and one who was seronegative. The study's findings and limits: In several donors, these clonotypes also led the CD3+CD56-NKG2C+ fraction. Dominant NKG2C+ clonotypes accounted for roughly 1.0-7.0% of CD8+ T cells in six donors. There remained a lack of clarity about HCMV specificity of expanded NKG2C+ T cell clones.

Comment on this clonotype: Its antigen is as yet unknown.

CDR1 is SGHNT, CDR2 YYREEE, per germline (reference sequence). This CDR3 comprises 12 residues. For each CDR3 protein, TCRdb gives one entry from its re-call of the 5' RACE reads, without DNA. This sample's table reports over 100,000 distinct CDR3 sequences. The sample consisted of blood T cells: a sorted CD56 or NKG2C T cell subset, CD4+ or CD8+ T cells, or bulk PBMC T cells (not recorded which). This clonotype was obtained from a woman aged 18-70 years in good health. The chain recombines TRBV5-4 with TRBJ2-1; without DNA, the TCRdb call of TRBD1 cannot be checked. The CDR3 loop reads CASSDRDYEQFF. The full variable domain, completed using reference TRBV5-4 and TRBJ2-1, is ETGVTQSPTHLIKTRGQQVTLRCSSQSGHNTVSWYQQALGQGPQFIFQYYREEENGRGNFPPRFSGLQFPNYSSELNVNALELDDSALYLCASSDRDYEQFFGPGTRLTVL.